This record looks at one T cell receptor (beta chain) sequence and its context. This entry belongs to a study of blood T cell repertoires in COVID-19. Assay used: immunoSEQ multiplex PCR; TCRdb lists only in-frame clones, some missing. The repertoire holds about 260,000 clones, with just under 85% as singletons. The specimen sequenced was peripheral blood. The receptor was derived from an elderly woman with acute or convalescent COVID-19.

This CDR3 is CASSSGPTNGVNEQFF. In DNA form, the CDR3 reads TGTGCCAGCAGCTCGGGCCCAACTAACGGGGTCAATGAGCAGTTCTTC. The chain couples TRBV3-1 (or the pseudogene TRBV3-2) to TRBJ2-1; the D gene is possibly TRBD2 (5 bases). This CDR3 has 16 residues. Deletions cut 5 bases from V and 6 bases from J, with 20 bases between. From germline, CDR1 is LGHDT and CDR2 YNNKEL (reference sequence).